Below, 10 T cell receptor beta chains from the same sample are listed, as sequenced in a study of shared clonotypes between healthy human individuals. The method was immunoSEQ multiplex PCR; TCRdb's version includes in-frame clones alone and lacks a portion of them. The sample has about 1.1 million clones; approximately 77% are singletons. Sequencing was carried out using memory CD4+ T cells from PBMCs. Regarding subset: CD45RA-negative fraction. The receptors were gathered from a man in his late teens or twenties in good health. Some clones in this sample may be carry-over from other donors' samples.

V is TRBV5-1 and J is TRBJ2-3, with D uncertain. The germline CDR1 and CDR2 sequences are SGHRS and YFSETQ. The CDR3 extends over 13 amino acids. Trimming removed 4 bases from V and 4 bases from J, with 10 bases in between. The CDR3 region is CASSSGPSDTQYF. The CDR3 DNA follows: TGCGCCAGCAGCAGTGGACCCTCAGATACGCAGTATTTT.

The chain is built from TRBV9 and TRBJ2-5; 10 bases are a match to TRBD2. Unmatched junction bases numbered 0, after V lost 0 bases and J lost 7 bases. Germline CDR1 and CDR2: SGDLS and YYNGEE. The CDR3 extends over 13 amino acids. The CDR3 nucleotides are TGTGCCAGCAGCGTAGGACTAGCGGGGACCCAGTACTTC. Amino acids: CASSVGLAGTQYF.

Many counts were recorded for this clone. This chain uses TRBV5-4 with TRBJ2-2; TRBD1 matches at 10 bases. Trimming removed 4 bases from V and 7 bases from J; junction bases left unmatched: 7. In germline, CDR1 is SGHNT, CDR2 YYREEE (reference sequence). This CDR3 has 15 residues. This CDR3 reads CASSTGQGFHGELFF. DNA of the CDR3: TGTGCCAGCAGCACGGGACAGGGGTTTCACGGGGAGCTGTTTTTT. Full variable domain (missing parts from reference TRBV5-4 and TRBJ2-2): ETGVTQSPTHLIKTRGQQVTLRCSSQSGHNTVSWYQQALGQGPQFIFQYYREEENGRGNFPPRFSGLQFPNYSSELNVNALELDDSALYLCASSTGQGFHGELFFGEGSRLTVL.

The rearrangement joins TRBV6-6 to TRBJ1-1, with D unresolved. V was clipped by 2 bases and J by 2 bases, with 3 bases between them. In germline, CDR1 is MNHNY, CDR2 SVGAGI (reference sequence). This CDR3 spans 12 amino acids. CDR3 nucleotides: TGTGCCAGCAGTTACATAAACACTGAAGCTTTCTTT. This sequence encodes CASSYINTEAFF.

This chain links TRBV6-5 with TRBJ2-5; D perhaps matches TRBD1 (5 bases). Germline V gene sequence: CDR1 MNHEY, CDR2 SVGAGI. The V and J ends lost 8 bases and 7 bases respectively, with 17 bases between them. The CDR3 is 13 amino acids. The CDR3 DNA sequence: TGTGCCAGCTCACCCCCAGGGCTAAGGACCCAGTACTTC. The encoded protein is CASSPPGLRTQYF.

Details on this clone: The same CDR3 can be traced to other DNA sequences in this sample. The chain is built from TRBV5-1 and TRBJ2-7, with TRBD2 identical over 9 bases. Germline V gives CDR1 SGHRS, CDR2 YFSETQ. The junction had 7 bases not matched to a gene; V was cut back by 2 bases and J by 1 base. CDR3 length equals 16 residues. The CDR3: CASSLGSSGRSYEQYF. The CDR3 coding sequence is TGCGCCAGCAGCTTAGGAAGTAGCGGGAGATCCTACGAGCAGTACTTC.

Points on this clone: A far larger clone is only one base removed, so a read error is likely. The conserved phenylalanine or tryptophan normally closing the CDR3 is absent here, so this likely arose from a read error. This chain joins TRBV19 and TRBJ1-5; D ambiguous. The V and J ends lost 1 base and 7 bases respectively, with 8 bases between them. This CDR3 is 13 amino acids long. The germline CDR1 and CDR2 sequences are LNHDA and SQIVND (reference sequence). The CDR3 here is CASSIGRPQPQHL. The CDR3 coding sequence is TGTGCCAGTAGTATAGGTAGACCGCAGCCCCAGCATCTT.

The chain combines TRBV6-1 with TRBJ1-5; tentative D call: TRBD1 (5 bases). Germline values: CDR1 MNHNS, CDR2 SASEGT. This CDR3 is 15 amino acids long. V was trimmed by 3 bases and J by 2 bases, leaving 11 bases between them. The CDR3 DNA follows: TGTGCCAGCAGTGATGCCAGGGACGGCAATCAGCCCCAGCATTTT. Its translation is CASSDARDGNQPQHF.

This chain connects TRBV6-1 to TRBJ2-2; unclear D gene. The CDR3 loop spans 14 amino acids. Trimming removed 5 bases from V and 5 bases from J, with 12 bases in between. In germline, CDR1 is MNHNS, CDR2 SASEGT. The CDR3 here is CASSPLARTGELFF. CDR3 sequence (DNA): TGTGCCAGCAGTCCCCTCGCTAGGACCGGGGAGCTGTTTTTT.

The chain links TRBV29-1 to TRBJ2-7, with 9 positions matching TRBD1. Germline V gene data show CDR1 as SQVTM and CDR2 as ANQGSEA. V was pared by 6 bases and J by 0 bases, with 6 bases of the junction left unmatched. The CDR3 consists of 14 residues. CDR3 loop: CSVRDRATSYEQYF. CDR3 nucleotide sequence: TGCAGCGTCCGGGACAGGGCGACCTCCTACGAGCAGTACTTC.